This entry describes one TCR beta chain. How the authors handled the data: Estimated nucleated cell counts came from reference gene primer amplification. Only in-frame clones appear in the TCRdb table, and some are missing; sequencing was by immunoSEQ multiplex PCR. V, J and clone size derive from that table, while D and trimming were established from the DNA sequence. The data show 98,000 or so clones, with about 86% seen just once and 13% held by the top ten. This CDR3 spans 14 amino acids. With 7 bases removed from V and 10 bases from J, the gap between germline ends came to 22 bases. Germline V gene sequence: CDR1 LNHDA, CDR2 SQIVND (reference sequence). This sample was taken from a study of blood T cell repertoires in COVID-19. Study-wide background: Acute-phase and convalescent COVID-19 samples originated in the United States, Italy and Spain. The analysed material was cDNA or gDNA that came from T cells, B-cell-depleted T cells, or PBMCs.

The genes are TRBV19 and TRBJ1-1; D remains ambiguous. The receptor was derived from a woman aged 55-70 years in a cohort sampled during active or convalescent COVID-19. Sequences were obtained from peripheral blood. CDR3 nucleotide sequence: TGTGCCAGTACCAAGCAGTCCCCCGGAGTCGGAGCTTTCTTT. Its translation: CASTKQSPGVGAFF.